This T cell receptor (beta chain) was retrieved from a study of shared clonotypes between healthy human individuals. About the research overall: Donors had three CD4 naive, three CD4 memory, two CD8 naive and one CD8 memory plate apiece.

There are 14 residues in the CDR3. V was shortened by 6 bases and J by 0 bases, with 12 bases between the two germline ends. Germline loops: CDR1 LNHDA, CDR2 SQIVND (reference sequence). TCRdb's copy holds only in-frame clones and misses some; the assay was immunoSEQ multiplex PCR. The table shows some 900,000 clones, with 70% to 85% occurring only once. This receptor was taken from a man between 18 and 29 years old in good health. What was sequenced was memory CD4+ T cells sorted from blood. The subset: CD45RA-negative fraction. The rearrangement links TRBV19 to TRBJ2-7; a possible D gene is TRBD1 (6 bases). The CDR3 is CASSRGQASYEQYF. CDR3 coding DNA: TGTGCCAGTAGCAGGGGTCAGGCCTCCTACGAGCAGTACTTC.